This T cell receptor beta chain stems from a study of T cell responses to AZD1222 COVID-19 vaccine. The CDR3 extends over 14 amino acids. Germline values: CDR1 MGHDK, CDR2 SYGVNS. Trimming removed 4 bases at V and 5 bases at J, with 14 bases between. This clone was picked up a small number of times. Sequencing used immunoSEQ multiplex PCR; TCRdb keeps in-frame clones, though not all of them. The profile shows approximately 150,000 clones, 85% to 90% of them singletons. The receptor's source is an adult in good health. The specimen was peripheral blood, collected on day 0 of AZD1222 vaccination. This chain joins TRBV25-1 and TRBJ1-2, with D unresolved. The CDR3 DNA follows: TGTGCCAGCAGTGGGGATCGACCCGGGTATGGCTACACCTTC. Translation: CASSGDRPGYGYTF.